These 17 T cell receptor beta chains originate from one sample sequenced in a study of T cell responses to AZD1222 COVID-19 vaccine. TCRdb's copy holds only in-frame clones and misses some; the assay was immunoSEQ multiplex PCR. The table has under 95,000 clones, roughly 90% seen once; the top ten hold approximately 3%. Specimen: peripheral blood, collected on day 0 of AZD1222 vaccination. These receptors were collected from an adult in good health.

The chain is built from TRBV2 and TRBJ1-4, with D possibly TRBD1 on 5 matching bases. Per germline, CDR1 SNHLY and CDR2 FYNNEI. This CDR3 is built from 15 residues. The ends were cut back, 4 bases at V and 3 bases at J, with 12 bases in the middle. Here the CDR3 reads CASSGQGVANEKLFF. The CDR3 DNA reads TGTGCCAGCAGTGGGCAGGGTGTTGCTAATGAAAAACTGTTTTTT.

The V call is TRBV24-1, the J call TRBJ1-3; D is unclear. Trimming left V 6 bases short and J 1 base short, with 6 bases between. CDR1 is KGHDR, CDR2 SFDVKD, per germline. The CDR3 loop spans 13 amino acids. CDR3 bases: TGTGCCACCAGTTCTGGGTCTGGAAACACCATATATTTT. Its translation is CATSSGSGNTIYF.

V usage is TRBV29-1 and J usage is TRBJ2-1; 7 bases align to TRBD2. The germline gives CDR1 SQVTM, CDR2 ANQGSEA. This CDR3 contains 13 residues. With V trimmed by 5 bases and J by 6 bases, 7 bases remained unmatched. The CDR3 DNA sequence: TGCAGCGTTTGGGGGGGAACCCTCAATGAGCAGTTCTTC. Translation: CSVWGGTLNEQFF.

The chain carries TRBV12-3 or TRBV12-4 and TRBJ2-7; D unresolved. V was clipped by 1 base and J by 3 bases, with 7 bases between them. The CDR3 is made up of 13 amino acids. CDR3 protein: CASSLGLVYEQYF. The CDR3, as DNA: TGTGCCAGCAGTTTAGGGCTTGTCTACGAGCAGTACTTC.

The chain couples TRBV30 to TRBJ2-7, with a possible D match to TRBD2 (5 bases). Trimming cost V 3 bases and J 7 bases, with 13 bases left between them. Germline V lookup: CDR1 GTSNPN, CDR2 SVGIG (reference sequence). There are 12 residues in the CDR3. CDR3 in amino acids: CAWSAGAKEQYF. The CDR3 DNA reads as TGTGCCTGGAGCGCGGGCGCCAAGGAGCAGTACTTC.

The chain is built from TRBV7-6 and TRBJ2-1; possibly TRBD1 for D (5 bases). The V end was cut by 3 bases, the J end by 8 bases, with 23 bases between. The CDR3 is made up of 17 amino acids. The germline V gene encodes CDR1 SGHVS and CDR2 FNYEAQ. CDR3 coding DNA: TGTGCCAGCAGCTTTGGTATCGGCGATGAATGGGGCGATGAGCAGTTCTTC. Translating gives CASSFGIGDEWGDEQFF.

The chain couples TRBV7-2 to TRBJ2-7, with 11 bases matching TRBD2. Unmatched junction bases numbered 3, after V lost 5 bases and J lost 0 bases. The germline V gene has CDR1 SGHTA and CDR2 FQGNSA. CDR3 length: 15 amino acids. CDR3 region: CASSVGTSGSYEQYF. For the CDR3, the DNA is TGTGCCAGCAGCGTAGGGACTAGCGGCTCCTACGAGCAGTACTTC.

This clone has only one observation. This chain joins TRBV27 and TRBJ2-3; D is unclear. V gave up 2 bases and J gave up 4 bases, with 10 bases separating them. CDR1 MNHEY and CDR2 SMNVEV come from the germline V gene (reference sequence). This CDR3 spans 14 amino acids. The CDR3 reads CASSLQQPPDTQYF. The CDR3 DNA reads as TGTGCCAGCAGTTTACAGCAACCCCCAGATACGCAGTATTTT.

The chain employs TRBV7-9 and TRBJ2-7, with 7 nucleotides matching TRBD1. J lost 0 bases, V lost 8 bases, and 4 bases had no gene match. This CDR3 contains 13 residues. From germline, CDR1 is SEHNR and CDR2 FQNEAQ (reference sequence). The CDR3 reads CASRRDSSYEQYF. CDR3 nucleotide sequence: TGTGCCAGCCGAAGGGACAGCTCCTACGAGCAGTACTTC.

V is TRBV6-5 and J is TRBJ1-4; tentative D call: TRBD1 (5 bases). Germline assignment: CDR1 MNHEY and CDR2 SVGAGI. V was cut by 2 bases and J by 10 bases, with 11 bases left in between. This CDR3 region has 13 residues. The CDR3 bases are TGTGCCAGCAGTTACGTTCTGCAGGGAAAACTGTTTTTT. This gives the protein CASSYVLQGKLFF.

The rearrangement joins TRBV19 to TRBJ1-2; a weak D match, TRBD1 (6 bases). This CDR3 is 19 amino acids long. The V gene's germline CDR1 is LNHDA and CDR2 SQIVND (reference sequence). V was clipped by 3 bases and J by 3 bases, with 26 bases between them. Here the CDR3 DNA reads TGTGCCAGTAGTATGGAAACCCCACGGACAGATTTTGAAGACTATGGCTACACCTTC. It is translated as CASSMETPRTDFEDYGYTF.

This clone has just one count. The chain carries TRBV6-6 and TRBJ1-2, with D uncertain. The CDR3 sequence is 14 residues long. CDR1 and CDR2 (germline): MNHNY, SVGAGI (reference sequence). Trimming removed 7 bases at V and 8 bases at J, with 20 bases between. DNA for the CDR3: TGTGCCAGCACCCCCCCGACGCAGCCTGGGGGCTACACCTTC. Translating gives CASTPPTQPGGYTF.

The sample holds one count of this clone. V gene TRBV5-1 combines with J gene TRBJ1-2; TRBD1 might be the D (5 bases). The CDR3 sequence is 14 residues long. Germline lookup yields CDR1 SGHRS and CDR2 YFSETQ. The V end lost 3 bases, the J end lost 3 bases, and 12 bases lay between the germline ends. CDR3 loop: CASSSSRGDYGYTF. CDR3 DNA sequence: TGCGCCAGCAGCTCATCCCGGGGGGACTATGGCTACACCTTC. The full variable domain, its missing parts supplied by reference TRBV5-1 and TRBJ1-2, is KAGVTQTPRYLIKTRGQQVTLSCSPISGHRSVSWYQQTPGQGLQFLFEYFSETQRNKGNFPGRFSGRQFSNSRSEMNVSTLELGDSALYLCASSSSRGDYGYTFGSGTRLTVV.

CDR3 amino acids: CASSSLEGGEKLFF. CDR3 nucleotides: TGTGCCAGCAGTTCCTTAGAGGGTGGAGAAAAACTGTTTTTT. The chain has TRBV27 and TRBJ1-4; no definite D call. V dropped 4 bases and J dropped 8 bases, with 14 bases sitting between them. Germline CDR1 is MNHEY and CDR2 is SMNVEV (reference sequence). This CDR3 has 14 residues.

V is TRBV27 and J is TRBJ2-3; possibly TRBD1 or TRBD2 for D (6 bases each). Germline assignment: CDR1 MNHEY and CDR2 SMNVEV (reference sequence). CDR3 length: 13 amino acids. The V and J ends lost 5 bases and 6 bases respectively, with 12 bases between them. The CDR3 coding sequence is TGTGCCAGCAGTGATAGGGGGGAGGATACGCAGTATTTT. Its translation: CASSDRGEDTQYF.

This chain connects TRBV6-5 to TRBJ1-5; the match to TRBD1 covers 8 bases. CDR1 is MNHEY and CDR2 is SVGAGI in the germline V gene. V gave up 6 bases and J gave up 5 bases; unmatched junction bases: 6. This CDR3 is 14 amino acids long. CDR3 sequence reads: CASRPQGAYQPQHF. In DNA form, the CDR3 reads TGTGCCAGCAGACCTCAGGGGGCATATCAGCCCCAGCATTTT.

The chain combines TRBV3-1 (or the pseudogene TRBV3-2) with TRBJ2-1, with 15 bases matching TRBD2. The V gene's germline CDR1 is LGHDT and CDR2 YNNKEL (reference sequence). V trimming: 4 bases; J trimming: 2 bases; junction bases outside the gene matches: 15. This CDR3 has 21 residues. The CDR3 spells CASSPNLGLAGGPSTYNEQFF. CDR3 in DNA: TGTGCCAGCAGCCCAAACTTAGGACTAGCGGGAGGGCCTAGTACCTACAATGAGCAGTTCTTC.